The 23 T cell receptor beta chains reported below all come from one sample, sequenced in a study of cytomegalovirus exposure and HLA in healthy donors. 60 Vbeta and 13 Jbeta primers were used in PCR. This table comes from immunoSEQ multiplex PCR, and its TCRdb copy is limited to in-frame clones, with some not included. The table has some 120,000 clones, 65% to 80% seen once. The sample comprised PBMCs. The receptor source for this set is a human donor in good health.

V gene TRBV7-6 combines with J gene TRBJ2-5, with D possibly matching TRBD2 (6 bases). This CDR3 is 15 amino acids long. Germline V gene sequence: CDR1 SGHVS, CDR2 FNYEAQ. Between the trimmed V and J ends, which lost 1 base and 4 bases, there was a span of 13 bases. This CDR3 reads CASSLGRRGRETQYF. The CDR3 region has the DNA TGTGCCAGCAGCTTAGGGCGGAGGGGACGAGAGACCCAGTACTTC.

The rearrangement links TRBV2 to TRBJ2-1; D is perhaps TRBD2 (6 bases). Germline V gene data show CDR1 as SNHLY and CDR2 as FYNNEI. V was clipped by 6 bases and J by 7 bases, with 13 bases between them. This CDR3 has 13 residues. CDR3 amino acids: CASRSGVRNEQFF. The CDR3 nucleotides are TGTGCCAGCAGGTCGGGAGTTCGGAATGAGCAGTTCTTC. The full variable domain, in which reference TRBV2 and TRBJ2-1 provide the parts outside the CDR3, is EPEVTQTPSHQVTQMGQEVILRCVPISNHLYFYWYRQILGQKVEFLVSFYNNEISEKSEIFDDQFSVERPDGSNFTLKIRSTKLEDSAMYFCASRSGVRNEQFFGPGTRLTVL.

This chain uses TRBV28 with TRBJ1-1, with TRBD1 identical over 8 bases. With V trimmed by 4 bases and J by 0 bases, 10 bases remained unmatched. The V gene's germline CDR1 is MDHEN and CDR2 SYDVKM. The CDR3 has 17 amino acids. In DNA form, the CDR3 reads TGTGCCAGCAGTTCGCAGGGGGCGCCGACACTGAACACTGAAGCTTTCTTT. It encodes CASSSQGAPTLNTEAFF.

J is TRBJ1-2 and V is TRBV7-8; no reliable D call. V was cut by 0 bases and J by 3 bases, with 8 bases left in between. There are 14 residues in the CDR3. Germline CDR1 is SGHVS and CDR2 is FQNEAQ. CDR3 protein: CASSLAFGDYGYTF. The CDR3 DNA reads TGTGCCAGCAGCTTAGCCTTCGGAGACTATGGCTACACCTTC.

V gene TRBV29-1 combines with J gene TRBJ2-5; weak D call: TRBD2 (6 bases). CDR3 length: 12 amino acids. Trimming shortened V by 4 bases and J by 4 bases, and 10 bases separated the two germline ends. Germline V gene data show CDR1 as SQVTM and CDR2 as ANQGSEA. CDR3 DNA sequence: TGCAGCGTTGGGGGGGTCCGAGAGACCCAGTACTTC. Translating it yields CSVGGVRETQYF.

The chain couples TRBV19 to TRBJ2-2, with 9 bases lining up with TRBD2. The trim removed 4 bases at V and 4 bases at J, leaving 7 bases unmatched. The CDR3 has 16 amino acids. Germline assignment: CDR1 LNHDA and CDR2 SQIVND (reference sequence). The CDR3 reads CASSTRGLASTGELFF. The CDR3 DNA reads as TGTGCCAGTAGTACGAGGGGACTAGCATCCACCGGGGAGCTGTTTTTT.

V and J are TRBV5-6 and TRBJ1-5; D gene unclear. The CDR3 loop spans 15 amino acids. Per the germline V gene, CDR1 is SGHDT and CDR2 is YYEEEE. Trimming took 2 bases from V and 0 from J, leaving 9 bases between them. The DNA of the CDR3 is TGTGCCAGCAGCTTTGGGCAGAATAGCAATCAGCCCCAGCATTTT. It is translated as CASSFGQNSNQPQHF. The variable domain in full, with the rest retrieved from reference TRBV5-6 and TRBJ1-5, is DAGVTQSPTHLIKTRGQQVTLRCSPKSGHDTVSWYQQALGQGPQFIFQYYEEEERQRGNFPDRFSGHQFPNYSSELNVNALLLGDSALYLCASSFGQNSNQPQHFGDGTRLSIL.

The chain joins TRBV6-5 to TRBJ2-7, with TRBD1 matching over 10 bases. Germline CDR1 is MNHEY and CDR2 is SVGAGI. The V gene end was trimmed by 6 bases and the J gene end by 5 bases; junction bases not matched to a gene: 10. The length of the CDR3 is 15 residues. The CDR3 here is CASSSGGTGDHEQYF. Here the CDR3 DNA reads TGTGCCAGCAGCTCAGGGGGGACAGGGGACCACGAGCAGTACTTC.

This clone appeared a few times. The chain joins TRBV5-1 to TRBJ2-3; 7 bases agree with TRBD2. Losses at the gene ends were 3 bases for V and 4 bases for J; bases not matched to a gene: 8. The CDR3 runs 15 residues. The V gene's germline CDR1 is SGHRS and CDR2 YFSETQ. The CDR3 region has the DNA TGCGCCAGCAGCTCACTAGCGAGAAGGGCAGATACGCAGTATTTT. Translation gives CASSSLARRADTQYF.

The rearrangement joins TRBV6-5 to TRBJ1-2, with a weak D call TRBD1 (5 bases). Trimming removed 7 bases at V and 4 bases at J, with 19 bases between. CDR3 length: 15 amino acids. Germline V gene sequence: CDR1 MNHEY, CDR2 SVGAGI. This chain's CDR3 is CASTLQVSASYGYTF. As DNA, the CDR3 is TGTGCCAGCACGCTACAGGTTTCAGCTAGCTATGGCTACACCTTC.

The CDR3 DNA reads TGTGCCAGCAGTTTATTTTCCAGCGGGAGCACAGATACGCAGTATTTT. Translating it yields CASSLFSSGSTDTQYF. The V and J genes are TRBV28 and TRBJ2-3; the D gene is possibly TRBD2 (6 bases). Looked up from germline, CDR1 is MDHEN and CDR2 is SYDVKM. Deletions cut 1 base from V and 0 bases from J, with 11 bases between. The CDR3 extends over 16 amino acids.

The chain couples TRBV19 to TRBJ2-7, with unresolved D. The CDR3 spans 14 residues. Trimming left V 0 bases short and J 6 bases short, with 12 bases between. Germline V gene lookup returns CDR1 LNHDA and CDR2 SQIVND (reference sequence). In DNA, the CDR3 is TGTGCCAGTAGTATAGATCGAGGCAGCCGCGAGCAGTACTTC. It is translated as CASSIDRGSREQYF.

This chain uses TRBV30 with TRBJ1-5, with 8 positions matching TRBD1. The CDR3 contains 14 residues. V lost 3 bases, J lost 6 bases, and 7 bases stayed unmatched. Per the germline V gene, CDR1 is GTSNPN and CDR2 is SVGIG (reference sequence). DNA of the CDR3: TGTGCCTGGAGGGCGACAGGGGCAGGTCAGCCCCAGCATTTT. Its translation: CAWRATGAGQPQHF.

V is TRBV27 and J is TRBJ1-1; D might be TRBD1 (6 bases). The CDR3 contains 15 residues. The V and J ends lost 3 bases and 0 bases respectively, with 11 bases between them. The germline gives CDR1 MNHEY, CDR2 SMNVEV (reference sequence). This CDR3 reads CASSFHGQMNTEAFF. CDR3 bases: TGTGCCAGCAGTTTCCACGGACAGATGAACACTGAAGCTTTCTTT.

This clone has just a few counts. V usage is TRBV6-5 and J usage is TRBJ1-2; no clear D. V lost 3 bases to trimming and J lost 5 bases, with 13 bases between them. CDR1 MNHEY and CDR2 SVGAGI come from the germline V gene. This CDR3 is 14 amino acids long. The DNA for the CDR3 is TGTGCCAGCAGTTATGGAGGGATTGGGTATGGCTACACCTTC. It encodes CASSYGGIGYGYTF.

The chain uses TRBV27 and TRBJ2-7; 7 bases are a match to TRBD2. The V gene end was trimmed by 5 bases and the J gene end by 2 bases; junction bases not matched to a gene: 3. CDR1 is MNHEY and CDR2 is SMNVEV in the germline V gene (reference sequence). The CDR3 has 13 amino acids. Here the CDR3 reads CASSTGGPYEQYF. DNA of the CDR3: TGTGCCAGCAGTACGGGGGGTCCCTACGAGCAGTACTTC.

This rearrangement joins TRBV5-1 to TRBJ2-5; D unclear. The CDR3 has 13 residues. Germline V gene lookup returns CDR1 SGHRS and CDR2 YFSETQ. V was clipped by 1 base and J by 5 bases, with 9 bases between them. CDR3 sequence (DNA): TGCGCCAGCAGCTTGTTGGTCGGGGAGACCCAGTACTTC. It yields the protein CASSLLVGETQYF.

The genes are TRBV5-5 and TRBJ2-1; possibly TRBD1 for D (6 bases). CDR3 length: 13 residues. Germline V gene lookup returns CDR1 SGHKS and CDR2 YYEKEE (reference sequence). V shed 6 bases and J shed 6 bases, with 13 bases lying between them. The CDR3 reads CASTYRVSNEQFF. The CDR3, as DNA: TGTGCCAGCACCTACAGGGTGAGCAATGAGCAGTTCTTC.

This chain uses TRBV5-4 with TRBJ1-4, with 9 nucleotides matching TRBD1. There are 14 residues in the CDR3. V lost 2 bases, J lost 7 bases, and 3 bases stayed unmatched. The germline V gene encodes CDR1 SGHNT and CDR2 YYREEE (reference sequence). CDR3 amino acids: CASSFGTGLEKLFF. CDR3 in DNA: TGTGCCAGCAGCTTTGGGACAGGGCTTGAAAAACTGTTTTTT.

The chain has TRBV6-1 and TRBJ1-6, with a weak D call TRBD1 (6 bases). Germline V gene lookup returns CDR1 MNHNS and CDR2 SASEGT. V was shortened by 4 bases and J by 2 bases, with 9 bases between the two germline ends. The CDR3 contains 15 residues. Here the CDR3 DNA reads TGTGCCAGCAGTGGAGCAGGGGCCTATAATTCACCCCTCCACTTT. It specifies CASSGAGAYNSPLHF.

The chain is built from TRBV6-6 and TRBJ1-2; 11 bases are shared with TRBD1. Trimming took 10 bases from V and 3 from J; bases not matched to a gene: 4. CDR3 length equals 13 residues. The germline V gene encodes CDR1 MNHNY and CDR2 SVGAGI (reference sequence). The CDR3 bases are TGTGCCACCCGGACAGGGGGCCACTATGGCTACACCTTC. Protein sequence: CATRTGGHYGYTF.

This clone has just one count. Other DNA sequences of this sample code for an identical CDR3. V usage is TRBV4-1 and J usage is TRBJ2-7, with 9 bases identical to TRBD1. Germline trimming cut 2 bases from V and 5 bases from J; bases unmatched to any gene: 1. In germline, CDR1 is MGHRA, CDR2 YSYEKL. The CDR3 sequence is 13 residues long. The CDR3: CASSQRTGDEQYF. The CDR3 DNA reads as TGCGCCAGCAGCCAACGGACAGGGGACGAGCAGTACTTC.

The J gene is TRBJ1-5, the V gene TRBV19; maybe TRBD1 (5 bases). The CDR3 covers 15 residues. Germline CDR1 reads LNHDA; CDR2 reads SQIVND (reference sequence). V was clipped by 4 bases and J by 4 bases, with 14 bases between them. The CDR3 here is CASSTSPDTNQPQHF. For the CDR3, the DNA is TGTGCCAGTAGTACTTCCCCGGACACGAATCAGCCCCAGCATTTT.